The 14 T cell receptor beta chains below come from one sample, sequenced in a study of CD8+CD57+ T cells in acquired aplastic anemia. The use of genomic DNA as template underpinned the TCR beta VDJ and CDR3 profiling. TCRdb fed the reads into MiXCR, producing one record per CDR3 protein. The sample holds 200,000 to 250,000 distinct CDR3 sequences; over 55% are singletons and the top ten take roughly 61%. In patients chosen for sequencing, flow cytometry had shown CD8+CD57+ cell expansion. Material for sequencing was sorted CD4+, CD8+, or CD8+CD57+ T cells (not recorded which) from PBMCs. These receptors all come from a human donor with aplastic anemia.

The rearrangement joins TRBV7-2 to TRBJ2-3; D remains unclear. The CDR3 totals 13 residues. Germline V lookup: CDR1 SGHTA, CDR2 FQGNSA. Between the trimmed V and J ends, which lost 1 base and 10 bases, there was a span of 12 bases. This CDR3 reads CASSLDTTSSQYF. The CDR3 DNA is TGTGCCAGCAGCTTAGATACGACCTCGTCGCAGTATTTT.

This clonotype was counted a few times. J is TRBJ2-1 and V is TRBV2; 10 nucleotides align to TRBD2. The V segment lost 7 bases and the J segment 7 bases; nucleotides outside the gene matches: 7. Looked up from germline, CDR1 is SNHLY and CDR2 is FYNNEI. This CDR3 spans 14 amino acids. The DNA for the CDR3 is TGTGCCAGCAAAGTAGCGGGAGGTTTTAATGAGCAGTTCTTC. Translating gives CASKVAGGFNEQFF. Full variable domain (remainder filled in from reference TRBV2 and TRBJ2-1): EPEVTQTPSHQVTQMGQEVILRCVPISNHLYFYWYRQILGQKVEFLVSFYNNEISEKSEIFDDQFSVERPDGSNFTLKIRSTKLEDSAMYFCASKVAGGFNEQFFGPGTRLTVL.

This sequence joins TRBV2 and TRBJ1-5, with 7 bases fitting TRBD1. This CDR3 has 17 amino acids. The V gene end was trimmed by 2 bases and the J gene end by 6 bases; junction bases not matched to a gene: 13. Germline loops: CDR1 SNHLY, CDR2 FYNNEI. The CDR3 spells CASSESIGTDLVQPQHF. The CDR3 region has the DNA TGTGCCAGCAGTGAAAGCATAGGGACAGACTTAGTTCAGCCCCAGCATTTT.

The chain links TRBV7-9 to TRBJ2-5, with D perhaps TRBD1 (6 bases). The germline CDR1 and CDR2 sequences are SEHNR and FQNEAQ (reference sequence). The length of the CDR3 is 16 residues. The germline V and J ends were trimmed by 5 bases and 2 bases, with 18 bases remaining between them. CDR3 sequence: CASSQTVKTGQETQYF. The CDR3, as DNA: TGTGCCAGCAGCCAGACGGTTAAGACAGGACAAGAGACCCAGTACTTC. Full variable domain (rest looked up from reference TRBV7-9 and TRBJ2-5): DTGVSQNPRHKITKRGQNVTFRCDPISEHNRLYWYRQTLGQGPEFLTYFQNEAQLEKSRLLSDRFSAERPKGSFSTLEIQRTEQGDSAMYLCASSQTVKTGQETQYFGPGTRLLVL.

The CDR3 DNA reads TGTGCCAGCAGTTTCGCTAGCGGGATCAATGAGCAGTTCTTC. Protein: CASSFASGINEQFF. This chain uses TRBV12-3 or TRBV12-4 with TRBJ2-1, with 9 bases fitting TRBD2. V was clipped by 3 bases and J by 6 bases; unmatched bases: 3. The CDR3 spans 14 residues.

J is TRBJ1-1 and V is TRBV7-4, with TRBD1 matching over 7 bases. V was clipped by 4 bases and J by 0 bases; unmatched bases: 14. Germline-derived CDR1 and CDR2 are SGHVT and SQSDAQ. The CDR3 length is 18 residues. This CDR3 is CASSSEQATGVMNTEAFF. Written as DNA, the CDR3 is TGTGCCAGCAGCTCCGAGCAGGCTACAGGGGTAATGAACACTGAAGCTTTCTTT.

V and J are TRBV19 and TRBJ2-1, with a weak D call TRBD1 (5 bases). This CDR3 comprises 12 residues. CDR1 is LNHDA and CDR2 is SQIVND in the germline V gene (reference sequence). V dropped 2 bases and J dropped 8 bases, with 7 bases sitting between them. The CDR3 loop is CASSIWGHEQFF. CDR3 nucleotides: TGTGCCAGTAGTATATGGGGCCATGAGCAGTTCTTC.

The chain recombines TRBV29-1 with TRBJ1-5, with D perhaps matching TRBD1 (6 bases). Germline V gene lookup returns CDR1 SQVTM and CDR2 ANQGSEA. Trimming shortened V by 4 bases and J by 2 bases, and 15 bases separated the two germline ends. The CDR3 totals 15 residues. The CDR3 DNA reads TGCAGCGTTGGCGGGTCAGGGGCCGGCAATCAGCCCCAGCATTTT. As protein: CSVGGSGAGNQPQHF.

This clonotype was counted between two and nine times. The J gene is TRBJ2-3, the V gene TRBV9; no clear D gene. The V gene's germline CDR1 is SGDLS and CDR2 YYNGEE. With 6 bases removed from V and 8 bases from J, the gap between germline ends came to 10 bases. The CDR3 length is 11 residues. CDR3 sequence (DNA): TGTGCCAGCATGCTCTGGGGTACGCAGTATTTT. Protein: CASMLWGTQYF. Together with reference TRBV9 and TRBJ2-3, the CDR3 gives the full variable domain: DSGVTQTPKHLITATGQRVTLRCSPRSGDLSVYWYQQSLDQGLQFLIQYYNGEERAKGNILERFSAQQFPDLHSELNLSSLELGDSALYFCASMLWGTQYFGPGTRLTVL.

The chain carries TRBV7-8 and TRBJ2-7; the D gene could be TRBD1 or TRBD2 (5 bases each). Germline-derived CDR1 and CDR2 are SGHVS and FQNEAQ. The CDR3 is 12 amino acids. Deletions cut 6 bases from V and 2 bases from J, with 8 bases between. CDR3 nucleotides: TGTGCCAGCAGGGGGGTCGCCTACGAGCAGTACTTC. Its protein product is CASRGVAYEQYF. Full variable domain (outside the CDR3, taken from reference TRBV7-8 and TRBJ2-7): GAGVSQSPRYKVAKRGQDVALRCDPISGHVSLFWYQQALGQGPEFLTYFQNEAQLDKSGLPSDRFFAERPEGSVSTLKIQRTQQEDSAVYLCASRGVAYEQYFGPGTRLTVT.

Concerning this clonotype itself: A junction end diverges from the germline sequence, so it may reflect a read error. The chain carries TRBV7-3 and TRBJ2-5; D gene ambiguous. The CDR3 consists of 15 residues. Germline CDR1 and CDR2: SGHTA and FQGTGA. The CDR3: CASSQAPGGQETQYF. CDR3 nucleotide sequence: TGCGCCAGCAGCCAGGCCCCCGGCGGTCAAGAGACCCAGTACTTC.

Here the CDR3 reads CASSFGVTPLHF. The CDR3 DNA reads as TGTGCCAGCAGTTTTGGGGTAACACCCCTCCACTTT. The chain links TRBV12-3 or TRBV12-4 to TRBJ1-6, with D unclear. V was trimmed by 3 bases and J by 11 bases, leaving 8 bases between them. The CDR3 consists of 12 residues.

The CDR3 sequence: CSAPFTYEQYF. In nucleotides, the CDR3 is TGCAGTGCCCCCTTCACCTACGAGCAGTACTTC. The chain joins TRBV20-1 to TRBJ2-7; D uncertain. The CDR3 spans 11 residues. Looked up from germline, CDR1 is DFQATT and CDR2 is SNEGSKA (reference sequence). The V gene lost 6 bases and the J gene lost 2 bases, with 8 bases spanning the gap.

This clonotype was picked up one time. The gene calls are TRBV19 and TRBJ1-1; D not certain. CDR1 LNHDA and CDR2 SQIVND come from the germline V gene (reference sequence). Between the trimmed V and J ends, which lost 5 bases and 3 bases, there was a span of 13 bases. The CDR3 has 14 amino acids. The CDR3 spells CASSSLVGDTEAFF. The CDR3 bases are TGTGCCAGTAGTTCCCTCGTGGGAGACACTGAAGCTTTCTTT.